The clone carrying this TCR beta chain showed up many times. Antigen specificity is unknown. Trimming removed 3 bases at V and 0 bases at J, with 9 bases between. Germline CDR1 LGHDT, CDR2 YNNKEL (reference sequence). This CDR3 has 14 residues. This record belongs to a study of early T cells in non-severe SARS-CoV-2 infection. On the study more broadly: Unsorted whole blood bulk RNA was sequenced, with unpaired chains.

Individual cDNA molecules received unique molecular identifiers. TCRdb fed the 5' RACE reads into MiXCR, producing one record per CDR3 protein. The sample gives approximately 77,000 distinct CDR3 sequences, about 12% of which show up once; around 3.6% is in the top ten. Study findings and constraints: VDJdb matching favored anti-spike CD8 responses, missing private and CD4 specificities.

The TCR sequence derives from an adult who was a healthcare worker with PCR-confirmed SARS-CoV-2 infection or an uninfected control (not recorded which). Sequenced sample: whole blood. The V and J genes are TRBV3-1 and TRBJ2-7; D remains ambiguous. CDR3 loop: CASSQLISSYEQYF. In DNA, the CDR3 is TGTGCCAGCAGCCAGCTTATTAGCTCCTACGAGCAGTACTTC.